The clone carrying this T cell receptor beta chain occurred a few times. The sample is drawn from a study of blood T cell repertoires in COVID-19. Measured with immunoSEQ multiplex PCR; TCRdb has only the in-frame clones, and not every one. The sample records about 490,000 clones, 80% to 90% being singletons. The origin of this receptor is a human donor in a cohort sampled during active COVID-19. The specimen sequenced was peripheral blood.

The CDR3 nucleotides are TGTGCCAGCAGTTACTCGTTTGGGACAGGTAGCCACGAGCAGTACTTC. Translated: CASSYSFGTGSHEQYF. The V gene is TRBV6-5, the J gene TRBJ2-7; 8 bases match TRBD1. The CDR3 contains 16 residues. Trimming cost V 0 bases and J 5 bases; bases outside gene matches: 9. Germline V lookup: CDR1 MNHEY, CDR2 SVGAGI.